This T cell receptor (beta chain) was retrieved from a study of T cells in Graves' hyperthyroidism and ophthalmopathy. CDR1 DFQATT and CDR2 SNEGSKA come from the germline V gene (reference sequence). The V and J ends lost 7 bases and 4 bases respectively, with 13 bases between them. The CDR3 has 12 residues. RNA transcripts served as the template for amplifying TCR beta CDR3 regions. A set of HTBI primers served as the primers for a first-round RT-PCR of the TCR CDR3. TCRdb reprocessed the multiplex PCR reads via MiXCR and lists one record per CDR3 protein. Of some 510,000 distinct CDR3 sequences in the sample, about 43% were seen once.

The sample comprised peripheral blood or thyroid tissue (not recorded which). This sequence was found in a woman between 18 and 30 years old with Graves' hyperthyroidism. The chain has TRBV20-1 and TRBJ2-5, with a weak D call TRBD2 (6 bases). CDR3 amino acids: CSVFGRTETQYF. CDR3 sequence (DNA): TGCAGTGTGTTTGGGAGGACAGAGACCCAGTACTTC.